These 31 T cell receptor beta chains were sequenced from one sample in a study of blood T cell repertoires in COVID-19. Libraries were prepared by immunoSEQ multiplex PCR; TCRdb keeps only in-frame clonotypes and omits some of them. This sample has 450,000 to 500,000 clones; 70% to 90% occur once, and the top ten carry 3% to 3.5%. The sample was peripheral blood. Receptors were obtained from a human donor in a cohort sampled during active COVID-19.

The J gene is TRBJ2-5, the V gene TRBV7-2; no reliable D call. V lost 8 bases, J lost 2 bases, and 18 bases lay in between. The CDR3 is 15 amino acids. CDR1 and CDR2 from the germline V gene are SGHTA and FQGNSA. The CDR3 reads CASVSVAGSQETQYF. The CDR3 bases are TGTGCCAGCGTCTCGGTAGCCGGGTCACAAGAGACCCAGTACTTC. The complete variable domain, with remaining parts taken from reference TRBV7-2 and TRBJ2-5, reads GAGVSQSPSNKVTEKGKDVELRCDPISGHTALYWYRQSLGQGLEFLIYFQGNSAPDKSGLPSDRFSAERTGGSVSTLTIQRTQQEDSAVYLCASVSVAGSQETQYFGPGTRLLVL.

V usage is TRBV7-3 and J usage is TRBJ1-3, with 7 bases lining up with TRBD1. The germline gives CDR1 SGHTA, CDR2 FQGTGA. V was clipped by 5 bases and J by 4 bases; unmatched bases: 5. CDR3 length equals 14 residues. The CDR3, as DNA: TGTGCCAGCAGCCCAAGGGGGCTGGGAAACACCATATATTTT. Protein sequence: CASSPRGLGNTIYF.

This chain links TRBV7-9 with TRBJ1-1, with 8 positions matching TRBD1. Germline V gene lookup returns CDR1 SEHNR and CDR2 FQNEAQ (reference sequence). The CDR3 loop spans 14 amino acids. The J segment lost 2 bases and the V segment lost 3 bases, leaving 2 bases of the junction unmatched. The CDR3 DNA sequence: TGTGCCAGCAGCTTCTCAGGGGGCAACACTGAAGCTTTCTTT. This codes for CASSFSGGNTEAFF. The full variable domain, rest sourced from reference TRBV7-9 and TRBJ1-1, is DTGVSQNPRHKITKRGQNVTFRCDPISEHNRLYWYRQTLGQGPEFLTYFQNEAQLEKSRLLSDRFSAERPKGSFSTLEIQRTEQGDSAMYLCASSFSGGNTEAFFGQGTRLTVV.

The V gene is TRBV20-1, the J gene TRBJ1-5, with D maybe TRBD1 (6 bases). This CDR3 is 16 amino acids long. From germline, CDR1 is DFQATT and CDR2 SNEGSKA (reference sequence). V was clipped by 3 bases and J by 7 bases, with 22 bases between them. The CDR3 is CSASSPGAGVGQPQHF. CDR3 nucleotide sequence: TGCAGTGCTAGTTCGCCTGGGGCAGGGGTAGGACAGCCCCAGCATTTT.

This CDR3 reads CASISGLLTEAFF. The CDR3 DNA is TGTGCCAGCATTTCAGGTTTGCTAACTGAAGCTTTCTTT. This chain joins TRBV6-5 and TRBJ1-1; D is unclear. The CDR3 length is 13 residues. Germline CDR1 MNHEY, CDR2 SVGAGI. Trimming shortened V by 7 bases and J by 5 bases, and 14 bases separated the two germline ends.

This clone was found a few times. This chain links TRBV9 with TRBJ2-7; TRBD2 aligns across 11 bases. Per the germline V gene, CDR1 is SGDLS and CDR2 is YYNGEE. The length of the CDR3 is 16 residues. The V segment lost 0 bases and the J segment 3 bases; nucleotides outside the gene matches: 5. The CDR3 spells CASSVEELAGVYEQYF. In nucleotides, the CDR3 is TGTGCCAGCAGCGTAGAGGAACTAGCGGGAGTCTACGAGCAGTACTTC.

J is TRBJ1-5 and V is TRBV28; the match to TRBD1 covers 11 bases. CDR1 MDHEN and CDR2 SYDVKM come from the germline V gene. The CDR3 is made up of 14 amino acids. The V and J ends lost 6 bases and 7 bases, in that order; junction bases with no gene match: 5. CDR3 sequence reads: CASRLGQGDQPQHF. The CDR3 bases are TGTGCCAGCAGATTGGGACAGGGGGACCAGCCCCAGCATTTT.

The rearrangement uses TRBV18 and TRBJ1-2; perhaps TRBD1 as D (6 bases). V lost 3 bases and J lost 8, with 19 bases in between. The CDR3 consists of 15 residues. CDR1 and CDR2 from the germline V gene are KGHSH and LQKENI. CDR3 sequence reads: CASSPNVRGAPGYTF. CDR3 DNA: TGTGCCAGCTCACCGAACGTACGGGGGGCGCCCGGCTACACCTTC.

The V and J genes are TRBV16 and TRBJ1-5, with 7 bases aligning to TRBD1. This CDR3 has 13 residues. V dropped 4 bases and J dropped 10; count of bases not matched to a gene: 7. Germline V gene lookup returns CDR1 KGHSY and CDR2 FQNENV. The CDR3: CASSRDRVGPQHF. Here the CDR3 DNA reads TGTGCCAGCAGCCGTGACAGGGTTGGACCCCAGCATTTT.

J is TRBJ1-1 and V is TRBV30; 7 bases map to TRBD1. The ends lost 1 base at V and 5 bases at J; junction bases unmatched: 7. Germline CDR1 is GTSNPN and CDR2 is SVGIG (reference sequence). The CDR3 spans 14 residues. The CDR3 DNA sequence: TGTGCCTGGAGTGAACAGGGGATCGGGACTGAAGCTTTCTTT. Translation: CAWSEQGIGTEAFF.

This CDR3 reads CASSSLQGASGANVLTF. In DNA, the CDR3 is TGTGCCAGCAGCTCCCTACAGGGAGCGAGCGGGGCCAACGTCCTGACTTTC. This chain joins TRBV5-4 and TRBJ2-6; tentatively, D is TRBD1 (6 bases). The CDR3 is 17 residues long. Germline values: CDR1 SGHNT, CDR2 YYREEE (reference sequence). The germline V and J ends were trimmed by 3 bases and 4 bases, with 17 bases remaining between them.

This clone has a single count. V gene TRBV2 combines with J gene TRBJ1-2; D remains ambiguous. The CDR3 extends over 13 amino acids. CDR1 is SNHLY, CDR2 FYNNEI, per germline. V lost 11 bases to trimming and J lost 0 bases, with 13 bases between them. CDR3 sequence reads: CASAGRANYGYTF. CDR3 DNA sequence: TGTGCCTCGGCGGGCAGAGCTAACTATGGCTACACCTTC.

The sample holds a few counts of this clone. This chain connects TRBV5-1 to TRBJ2-2, with no clear D. The CDR3 length is 15 residues. V lost 0 bases to trimming and J lost 2 bases, with 8 bases between them. Germline assignment: CDR1 SGHRS and CDR2 YFSETQ. The CDR3 DNA reads TGCGCCAGCAGCTTGGGTCGCGTAAACACCGGGGAGCTGTTTTTT. It yields the protein CASSLGRVNTGELFF.

V is TRBV7-2 and J is TRBJ1-4; D possibly corresponds to TRBD1 (5 bases). The V end lost 1 base, the J end lost 8 bases, and 17 bases lay between the germline ends. The CDR3 has 16 residues. Germline lookup yields CDR1 SGHTA and CDR2 FQGNSA. The CDR3 DNA reads TGTGCCAGCAGCTTAGAGTTCGGGGGGGTGGGAGAAAAACTGTTTTTT. Its protein is CASSLEFGGVGEKLFF.

This chain joins TRBV30 and TRBJ2-3; 8 nucleotides match TRBD2. The CDR3 sequence is 13 residues long. CDR1 and CDR2 (germline): GTSNPN, SVGIG (reference sequence). V was pared by 1 base and J by 3 bases, with 0 bases of the junction left unmatched. The CDR3 spells CAWSASGTDTQYF. The CDR3, as DNA: TGTGCCTGGAGTGCTAGCGGGACAGATACGCAGTATTTT. Full variable domain (outside the CDR3, taken from reference TRBV30 and TRBJ2-3): SQTIHQWPATLVQPVGSPLSLECTVEGTSNPNLYWYRQAAGRGLQLLFYSVGIGQISSEVPQNLSASRPQDRQFILSSKKLLLSDSGFYLCAWSASGTDTQYFGPGTRLTVL.

The genes are TRBV7-9 and TRBJ1-2; 7 nucleotides agree with TRBD1. This CDR3 has 16 residues. With V trimmed by 5 bases and J by 4 bases, 13 bases remained unmatched. Per germline, CDR1 SEHNR and CDR2 FQNEAQ (reference sequence). DNA for the CDR3: TGTGCCAGCAGCCTGTACGTCGGACAGGCGGTCTATGGCTACACCTTC. This encodes CASSLYVGQAVYGYTF.

CDR3 coding DNA: TGTGCCAGCAGCGTATCAGGGGCCAGAGGAGATACGCAGTATTTT. The encoded protein is CASSVSGARGDTQYF. The J gene is TRBJ2-3, the V gene TRBV9; perhaps TRBD1 as D (6 bases). Germline V CDR1 and CDR2: SGDLS, YYNGEE. Trimming pared 1 base from V and 5 bases from J, leaving 14 bases between. The length of the CDR3 is 15 residues.

The rearrangement uses TRBV2 and TRBJ2-5; D is unresolved. Germline-derived CDR1 and CDR2 are SNHLY and FYNNEI. Trimming removed 10 bases at V and 1 base at J, with 22 bases between. This CDR3 has 16 amino acids. The CDR3 DNA reads TGTGCCACTAAACTGACGGCCGGGTCCCTCCAAGAGACCCAGTACTTC. Translation gives CATKLTAGSLQETQYF.

This chain links TRBV7-2 with TRBJ2-3, with 8 bases lining up with TRBD2. CDR1 and CDR2 from the germline V gene are SGHTA and FQGNSA. After removal of 2 bases from V and 5 bases from J, the junction contained 6 bases not matched to a gene. CDR3 size: 15 residues. This CDR3 reads CASSLFGGAGDTQYF. DNA of the CDR3: TGTGCCAGCAGCTTATTCGGGGGGGCGGGAGATACGCAGTATTTT.

The chain couples TRBV28 to TRBJ2-2; 9 nucleotides agree with TRBD2. CDR1 MDHEN and CDR2 SYDVKM come from the germline V gene. The CDR3 contains 16 residues. The V and J ends lost 5 bases and 1 base, in that order; junction bases with no gene match: 5. The CDR3 sequence: CASSRLAGVNTGELFF. In nucleotides, the CDR3 is TGTGCCAGCAGTCGATTAGCGGGAGTGAACACCGGGGAGCTGTTTTTT. The full variable domain, completed using reference TRBV28 and TRBJ2-2, is DVKVTQSSRYLVKRTGEKVFLECVQDMDHENMFWYRQDPGLGLRLIYFSYDVKMKEKGDIPEGYSVSREKKERFSLILESASTNQTSMYLCASSRLAGVNTGELFFGEGSRLTVL.

The chain has TRBV28 and TRBJ1-4, with D perhaps matching TRBD1 (6 bases). Germline CDR1 and CDR2: MDHEN and SYDVKM. Trimming stripped 1 base from V and 4 bases from J, with 7 bases between. The CDR3 totals 14 residues. CDR3 residues: CASSLSGVNEKLFF. For the CDR3, the DNA is TGTGCCAGCAGTTTATCAGGGGTTAATGAAAAACTGTTTTTT.

This clone was found once. The J gene is TRBJ2-7, the V gene TRBV20-1; TRBD1 matches 7 bases. This CDR3 is built from 11 residues. V gave up 3 bases and J gave up 6 bases; unmatched junction bases: 2. Germline V gene lookup returns CDR1 DFQATT and CDR2 SNEGSKA (reference sequence). The CDR3 loop reads CSARGQLEQYF. The CDR3, as DNA: TGCAGTGCTAGGGGACAGCTCGAGCAGTACTTC.

V is TRBV6-5 and J is TRBJ1-6, with TRBD1 matching 8 bases. Per germline, CDR1 MNHEY and CDR2 SVGAGI. The CDR3 has 15 residues. V dropped 5 bases and J dropped 7; count of bases not matched to a gene: 7. CDR3 DNA sequence: TGTGCCAGCAGTCCTCGGACAGGGAACAATTCACCCCTCCACTTT. This gives the protein CASSPRTGNNSPLHF.

V is TRBV5-8 and J is TRBJ2-7; 10 positions agree with TRBD1. The CDR3 is made up of 17 amino acids. V lost 2 bases, J lost 7 bases, and 15 bases stayed unmatched. Looked up from germline, CDR1 is SGHTS and CDR2 is YDEGEE. The CDR3, as DNA: TGTGCCAGCAGCTTACATCTATCGGACAGGGGGATAGGAGAGCAGTACTTC. Translating gives CASSLHLSDRGIGEQYF. Filled out from reference TRBV5-8 and TRBJ2-7, the complete variable domain reads EAGVTQSPTHLIKTRGQQATLRCSPISGHTSVYWYQQALGLGLQFLLWYDEGEERNRGNFPPRFSGRQFPNYSSELNVNALELEDSALYLCASSLHLSDRGIGEQYFGPGTRLTVT.

V gene TRBV28 combines with J gene TRBJ1-5, with 8 bases identical to TRBD1. From germline, CDR1 is MDHEN and CDR2 SYDVKM. The CDR3 extends over 15 amino acids. The J segment lost 2 bases and the V segment lost 3 bases, leaving 3 bases of the junction unmatched. The CDR3 protein is CASSFQGAGNQPQHF. Written as DNA, the CDR3 is TGTGCCAGCAGTTTCCAGGGGGCAGGCAATCAGCCCCAGCATTTT.

This chain links TRBV3-1 (or the pseudogene TRBV3-2) with TRBJ2-7, with 9 bases aligning to TRBD2. The ends lost 6 bases at V and 5 bases at J; junction bases unmatched: 11. This CDR3 has 15 residues. Germline V lookup: CDR1 LGHDT, CDR2 YNNKEL (reference sequence). The DNA of the CDR3 is TGTGCCAGCAGTTTAGCGGGAGACAACTTCAACGAGCAGTACTTC. Its translation: CASSLAGDNFNEQYF.

The chain has TRBV2 and TRBJ2-7; 9 bases match TRBD1. The V and J ends lost 6 bases and 4 bases, in that order; junction bases with no gene match: 13. Germline CDR1 SNHLY, CDR2 FYNNEI. The CDR3 is made up of 16 amino acids. The CDR3 loop is CASSLPRGTGRYEQYF. As DNA, the CDR3 is TGTGCCAGCAGCTTACCTAGAGGGACAGGGAGGTACGAGCAGTACTTC. Drawing the rest from reference TRBV2 and TRBJ2-7, the complete variable domain is EPEVTQTPSHQVTQMGQEVILRCVPISNHLYFYWYRQILGQKVEFLVSFYNNEISEKSEIFDDQFSVERPDGSNFTLKIRSTKLEDSAMYFCASSLPRGTGRYEQYFGPGTRLTVT.

This clone appeared once. The rearrangement uses TRBV2 and TRBJ2-3, with TRBD2 identical over 9 bases. The J segment lost 4 bases and the V segment lost 5 bases, leaving 7 bases of the junction unmatched. CDR1 SNHLY and CDR2 FYNNEI come from the germline V gene. There are 15 residues in the CDR3. The CDR3: CASSYSGRGADTQYF. The CDR3 region has the DNA TGTGCCAGCAGTTATAGCGGGAGAGGGGCAGATACGCAGTATTTT.

The table lists this clone with a count of one. J is TRBJ2-7 and V is TRBV2, with 7 nucleotides matching TRBD1. The CDR3 has 14 residues. CDR1 is SNHLY, CDR2 FYNNEI, per germline. J was trimmed by 0 bases and V by 6 bases; bases with no gene match: 5. CDR3 nucleotides: TGTGCCAGCAGCCGGGACAGCCGCTCCTACGAGCAGTACTTC. This codes for CASSRDSRSYEQYF. Together with reference TRBV2 and TRBJ2-7, the CDR3 gives the full variable domain: EPEVTQTPSHQVTQMGQEVILRCVPISNHLYFYWYRQILGQKVEFLVSFYNNEISEKSEIFDDQFSVERPDGSNFTLKIRSTKLEDSAMYFCASSRDSRSYEQYFGPGTRLTVT.

V is TRBV6-1 and J is TRBJ1-3; TRBD1 aligns across 7 bases. V shed 1 base, J shed 2 bases, and the junction held 5 bases outside the gene matches. This CDR3 is 16 amino acids long. Germline V lookup: CDR1 MNHNS, CDR2 SASEGT. The CDR3: CASSEGRGSTGNTIYF. CDR3 in DNA: TGTGCCAGCAGTGAAGGCAGGGGGAGTACTGGAAACACCATATATTTT.

V usage is TRBV25-1 and J usage is TRBJ1-2, with D perhaps TRBD1 (5 bases). The CDR3 has 14 amino acids. The germline V gene encodes CDR1 MGHDK and CDR2 SYGVNS. The V end lost 5 bases, the J end lost 4 bases, and 14 bases lay between the germline ends. In DNA, the CDR3 is TGTGCCAGCAGTTTGCCAGGGATTAGCTATGGCTACACCTTC. Its translation: CASSLPGISYGYTF.